These T cell receptor beta chains were read from a single sample in a study of blood T cell repertoires in COVID-19. The protocol was immunoSEQ multiplex PCR, while the TCRdb copy is restricted to in-frame clones and leaves out a portion. The sample shows about 68,000 clones, about 91% of them seen only once. The sample comprised peripheral blood. These receptors originate from a woman aged 55-70 years with active COVID-19. The CDR3 runs from the conserved cysteine through the conserved F or W. A D gene is named only where the DNA matches it firmly. Clone size is stated in some rows and not others, as once, few, many or a class when expanded.

TRBD2	TRBJ2-7	TRBV6-4	-	CASRGAGVFGEQYF	TGTGCCAGCAGGGGAGCGGGAGTCTTTGGCGAGCAGTACTTC
-	TRBJ2-1	TRBV23-1	-	CASSRGQGHEQFF	TGCGCCAGCAGTCGCGGACAAGGGCATGAGCAGTTCTTC
TRBD2	TRBJ2-7	TRBV7-8	-	CASKTSGSYEQYF	TGTGCCAGCAAGACTAGCGGCTCCTACGAGCAGTACTTC
TRBD2	TRBJ2-1	TRBV18	-	CASSTGLAGQSSYNEQFF	TGTGCCAGCTCAACCGGACTAGCGGGACAGAGCTCCTACAATGAGCAGTTCTTC
TRBD1	TRBJ1-1	TRBV4-1	-	CASSQVGTGSMNTEAFF	TGCGCCAGCAGCCAAGTGGGGACAGGATCCATGAACACTGAAGCTTTCTTT
-	TRBJ2-5	TRBV5-1	-	CASSLEVGVEETQYF	TGCGCCAGCAGCTTGGAGGTAGGGGTAGAGGAGACCCAGTACTTC
-	TRBJ2-5	TRBV5-4	-	CASNQGGGVAETQYF	TGTGCCAGCAACCAGGGGGGAGGAGTCGCAGAGACCCAGTACTTC
TRBD2	TRBJ2-7	TRBV28	-	CASSGHREGSYEQYF	TGTGCCAGCTCGGGACACCGGGAGGGCTCCTACGAGCAGTACTTC
TRBD2	TRBJ2-7	TRBV28	-	CASSLAGGIRWYEQYF	TGTGCCAGCAGTCTAGCGGGAGGGATAAGATGGTACGAGCAGTACTTC
TRBD1	TRBJ2-5	TRBV29-1	-	CSVGSGTGGETQYF	TGCAGTGTCGGCTCAGGGACAGGGGGGGAGACCCAGTACTTC
-	TRBJ1-6	TRBV5-4	once	CASSLRQEDSPLHF	TGTGCCAGCAGCTTGCGACAGGAGGATTCACCCCTCCACTTT
TRBD1	TRBJ2-7	TRBV6-5	-	CASYQSGQGQVQYF	TGTGCCAGCTATCAATCAGGACAGGGTCAGGTGCAGTACTTC
-	TRBJ2-1	TRBV29-1	-	CSVASVHNEQFF	TGCAGCGTTGCTAGCGTACACAATGAGCAGTTCTTC
TRBD2	TRBJ2-1	TRBV7-2	few	CASSLTSGRANEQFF	TGTGCCAGCAGCTTGACTAGCGGGAGGGCGAATGAGCAGTTCTTC
-	TRBJ2-1	TRBV5-1	-	CASSSAPSAGSDNEQFF	TGCGCCAGCAGCTCTGCCCCTAGCGCGGGGTCCGACAATGAGCAGTTCTTC
-	TRBJ2-1	TRBV19	-	CASSILGETYNEQFF	TGTGCCAGTAGTATACTAGGTGAGACCTACAATGAGCAGTTCTTC
TRBD2	TRBJ2-1	TRBV27	-	CASSPSGSSYNEQFF	TGTGCCAGCAGTCCGAGCGGGAGCTCCTACAATGAGCAGTTCTTC
TRBD1	TRBJ2-7	TRBV7-2	-	CASSLTGTGASYEQYF	TGTGCCAGCAGCTTGACCGGGACAGGGGCCTCCTACGAGCAGTACTTC
-	TRBJ1-2	TRBV5-8	-	CASTKETGYDYGYTF	TGTGCCAGCACCAAAGAAACAGGGTACGACTATGGCTACACCTTC